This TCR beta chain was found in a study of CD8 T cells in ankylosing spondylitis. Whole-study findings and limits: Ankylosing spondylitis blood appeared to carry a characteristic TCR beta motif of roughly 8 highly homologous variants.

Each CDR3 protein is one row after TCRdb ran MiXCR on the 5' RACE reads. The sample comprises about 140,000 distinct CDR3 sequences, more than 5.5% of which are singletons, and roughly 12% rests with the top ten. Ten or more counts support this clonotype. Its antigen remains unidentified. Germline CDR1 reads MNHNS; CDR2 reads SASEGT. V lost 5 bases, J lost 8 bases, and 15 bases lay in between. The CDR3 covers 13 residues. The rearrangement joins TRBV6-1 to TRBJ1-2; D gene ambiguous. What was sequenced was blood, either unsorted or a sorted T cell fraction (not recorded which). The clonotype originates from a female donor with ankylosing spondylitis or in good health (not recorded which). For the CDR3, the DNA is TGTGCCAGCAGTCTGCGCGGGCCTAACGGCTACACCTTC. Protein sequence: CASSLRGPNGYTF.